This TCR beta chain comes out of a study of T cells after yellow fever vaccination. The study's findings and limits: After the booster, 96% of CD4 and 88% of CD8 primary-response clones were re-detected. Though weaker, the secondary response peaked faster, on day 5 versus 15.

TCRdb passed the 5' RACE reads through MiXCR, listing each CDR3 protein once. Here the sample spans about 580,000 distinct CDR3 sequences, about 15% being singletons. This clonotype has more than one count but fewer than ten. Its antigen is not identified. CDR3 length equals 14 residues. The sequence was collected from a man younger than 30 who received the YFV17D yellow fever vaccine. The V gene is TRBV21-1, the J gene TRBJ2-5; the D call of TRBD1 is as the table states it, not checked on the DNA. TRBV21-1 is designated a pseudogene. The sequencing here drew on PBMCs, taken roughly 5 days after the first yellow fever vaccination. Here the CDR3 DNA reads TGTGCCAGCAGCAATGACAGGGAGAAGGAGACCCAGTACTTC. Protein: CASSNDREKETQYF.